This T cell receptor beta chain derives from a study of metastatic and nonmetastatic thyroid tumors. Ahead of thyroid surgery, no patient had received treatment of any kind. The CDR3 is 15 residues long. Trimming took 3 bases from V and 9 from J, leaving 21 bases between them. Looked up from germline, CDR1 is WNHNN and CDR2 is SYGVQD (reference sequence). Source study methods: Construction of a distant-metastasis classifier for papillary thyroid cancer relied on CDR3 differences across clinicopathological groups. With MiXCR, TCRdb reprocessed the PCR reads. TCRdb's processing, not the study's, gives the V and J calls here. The table includes tens of thousands of clones, 20% to 25% detected once. This clone was counted between two and nine times.

This chain joins TRBV10-1 and TRBJ2-7, with D perhaps being TRBD1 or TRBD2 (5 bases each). Specimen: tumor tissue. This receptor was obtained from a female donor with papillary thyroid cancer or a benign thyroid nodule (not recorded which). Some clones in this sample may be carry-over from other donors' samples. The CDR3: CASSEARDLQLGQYF. CDR3 DNA sequence: TGCGCCAGCAGTGAAGCGAGGGACCTTCAACTGGGGCAGTACTTC.